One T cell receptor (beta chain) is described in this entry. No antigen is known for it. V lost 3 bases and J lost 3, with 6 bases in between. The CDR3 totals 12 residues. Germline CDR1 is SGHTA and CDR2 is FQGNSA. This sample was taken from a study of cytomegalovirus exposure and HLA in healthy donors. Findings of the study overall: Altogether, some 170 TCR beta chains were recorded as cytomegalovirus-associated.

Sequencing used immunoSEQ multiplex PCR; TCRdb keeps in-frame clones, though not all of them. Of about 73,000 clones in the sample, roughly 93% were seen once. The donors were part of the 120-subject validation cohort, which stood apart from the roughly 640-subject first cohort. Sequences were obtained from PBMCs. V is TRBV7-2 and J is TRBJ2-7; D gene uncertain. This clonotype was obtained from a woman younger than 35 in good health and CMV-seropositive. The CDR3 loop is CASSFPGYEQYF. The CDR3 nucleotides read TGTGCCAGCAGCTTTCCGGGCTACGAGCAGTACTTC.